This T cell receptor beta chain was sequenced for a study of blood T cell repertoires in COVID-19. The overall study: Sites in the United States, Italy and Spain provided acute and convalescent COVID-19 samples. Sources were T cells, B-cell-depleted T cells, or PBMCs; the material itself was cDNA or gDNA.

The V gene's germline CDR1 is MGHRA and CDR2 YSYEKL. The CDR3 contains 13 residues. The ends were cut back, 4 bases at V and 6 bases at J, with 10 bases in the middle. Clones were read by immunoSEQ multiplex PCR, and TCRdb kept only the in-frame ones, dropping some. The sample records approximately 160,000 clones, 85% to 90% being singletons. Sample: peripheral blood. The receptor's source is a man aged 45-60 years with active or convalescent COVID-19. The chain carries TRBV4-1 and TRBJ2-1; no firm D call. The CDR3 sequence is CASSPVEPNEQFF. The CDR3 nucleotides read TGCGCCAGCAGCCCCGTTGAGCCCAATGAGCAGTTCTTC.